Included here is one T cell receptor (beta chain) sequence, with context. The specificity of this receptor is unknown. The input lacks base qualities; no much larger clone sits a single base away. These data are taken from a study of shared clonotypes between healthy human individuals (dated by TCRdb to about 2020). Background for the entire study: A few men and a couple of women, aged 18 to 49 years, made up the cohort. For each donor, CD4 naive and CD4 memory were each run on three plates, CD8 naive on two plates, and CD8 memory on one plate. To estimate repertoire size and how much clonotype sharing occurs between individuals, the study deeply sequenced the blood TCR repertoires of five healthy adults. Different laboratories and diverse techniques were used to prepare libraries and sequence TCR repertoires, to increase sequencing depth and limit assay-specific biases. Each donor's leukapheresis produced roughly between about 0.85 and 10 billion PBMCs.

Broader findings and caveats from the paper: Based on pairwise subsampling, the degree of clonotype sharing among donors was expected to be affected by sequencing depth. Sampling was limited to blood, and TCR repertoires in tissue likely differ from TCR repertoires in blood. Naive subsets generally had larger estimated clonotype richness than memory subsets. Across four donors, 5% to 6% of naive CD4, 3.5% of naive CD8, around 2.5% of memory CD4, and 0.4% to 0.45% of memory CD8 clonotypes were shared. Higher generation probabilities were observed for clonotypes shared by all four sorted-subset donors than for non-shared clonotypes. Rarefaction of sorted-subset datasets indicated incomplete sequencing despite the large sequencing depth. The genetic and exposure-history diversity represented was limited by the small number of donors.

CD8 naive samples were CD45RO-negative cells positively selected for CCR7, giving a CD45RA+CCR7+ population that excluded TemRA cells. Healthy HIV-negative adults with no recently reported acute infections or vaccinations were included as donors. All donors were Caucasian adults living in Nashville, Tennessee, USA. Blood was collected by leukapheresis, and PBMCs were isolated by Ficoll-Histopaque density gradient centrifugation and then cryopreserved in liquid nitrogen vapor phase. Analytical flow cytometry was used to check the purity and quantity of each magnetically sorted T cell population. Genomic DNA was isolated from each sorted fraction and quantified by UV absorbance on a Nanodrop 2000c. Using the deep immunoSEQ assay, multiplex PCR amplified TCR CDR3 regions from genomic DNA. Extracted genomic DNA from each cell subset was spread evenly across all wells of several immunoSEQ 96-well plates, with each plate serving as a replicate. For sorted subsets, around 200 ng genomic DNA, equal to some 30,000 T cell genomes, was loaded into each replicate PCR. The purified libraries were quantified using a Qubit 3.0 fluorometer, sized with a Bioanalyzer 2100, and then quantified again using the KAPA Library Quantification kit. Every immunoSEQ 96-well plate was sequenced on a separate single-read 150-cycle Illumina NextSeq 550 flow cell. The authors processed their data as follows. Because only junctional sequences without quality scores were contained in the immunoSEQ output, filtering matching that applied to full-length reads could not be performed. To assign V/J genes and CDR3, sequences were annotated against IMGT germline references using PyIR, a Python wrapper for IgBLAST v1.9. Reads were removed for weak V/J assignments (E-value above 1e-6), missing CDR3, stop codons, out-of-frame junctions, or ambiguous translated residues. V3J clonotypes were defined as sequences sharing an identical inferred V gene, J gene, and CDR3 amino acid sequence. To compute the percentage overlap between repertoires, the number of shared unique clonotypes was divided by the size of the smaller repertoire. Richness of each repertoire was evaluated using RTK rarefaction, the Chao1 estimator, and Recon v2.1 estimates of unobserved clonotypes. Generation probabilities were computed with OLGA for all TCRbeta clonotypes obtained by the gDNA method from a handful of donors. TCRdb holds this immuneACCESS table with in-frame rearrangements only. Some clones are missing; in checked studies, unresolved V genes explain under half, and the rest has no known cause. V and J calls and clone size are those listed in that table; D and trimming were worked out from the DNA. This sample lists about 1,800,000 clones; about 95% were detected once. Together, the top ten hold approximately 1.2% of the sample.

The source is a man between 18 and 35 years old in good health. Sequencing was carried out using naive CD8+ T cells sorted from blood. Per the publication, the cell subset or site label means: CD45RA+CCR7+.

The CDR3 reads CASSYLPQGFQETQYF. The nucleotides are TGTGCCAGCAGTTACCTTCCACAGGGGTTCCAAGAGACCCAGTACTTC. Here the chain combines TRBV6-5 and TRBJ2-5; a stretch of 7 junction bases matches TRBD1. V has 2 bases trimmed and J has 1 base trimmed; junction bases matching no gene number 7. CDR1 and CDR2 (MNHEY, SVGAGI) derive from the germline V gene. The CDR3 runs 16 amino acids, cysteine and phenylalanine included. Kept here is only the CDR3 DNA, which spans 48 bases and is read in frame from base 1.